This is a list of T cell receptor beta chains from one sample in a study of regulatory T cells in long-lasting Graves disease. MiXCR, applied by TCRdb to the multiplex PCR reads, yields one record per CDR3 protein. The sample carries a few hundred thousand distinct CDR3 sequences, approximately 15% recorded once. These sequences were also reported in another study, on T cells in Graves' hyperthyroidism and ophthalmopathy.

The specimen comprised peripheral blood mononuclear cells (PBMCs), sampled at new diagnosis, from a patient treated with antithyroid drugs. These receptors all stem from a woman in her forties or fifties with Graves disease. Both conserved end residues are part of each CDR3. The D gene is left open where the match is weak. Rows may omit the clone size; those that give it use once, few, many or a size class.

size	V	J	D	CDR3	DNA
few	TRBV18	TRBJ2-1	TRBD2	CASSSSGGAYNEQFF	TGTGCCAGCTCCTCCTCTGGGGGGGCCTACAATGAGCAGTTCTTC
few	TRBV19	TRBJ2-7	TRBD1	CASSMGSGTGVNEQYF	TGTGCCAGTAGTATGGGCTCCGGGACAGGGGTCAACGAGCAGTACTTC
many	TRBV13	TRBJ2-7	TRBD1	CASSLSDRGLGEQYF	TGTGCCAGCAGCTTATCGGACAGGGGGTTGGGCGAGCAGTACTTC
.	TRBV27	TRBJ1-2	.	CASSLQGYGCTF	TGTGCCAGCAGTCTACAAGGATATGGCTGCACCTTC
many	TRBV2	TRBJ2-3	.	CASRGLSDTQYF	TGTGCCAGCAGGGGACTTTCAGATACGCAGTATTTT
many	TRBV9	TRBJ2-1	.	CASSVAYNEQFF	TGTGCCAGCAGCGTAGCCTACAATGAGCAGTTCTTC
many	TRBV28	TRBJ2-3	.	CASSLTGRGGTDTQYF	TGTGCCAGCAGTTTAACGGGCCGGGGAGGAACAGATACGCAGTATTTT
few	TRBV4-1	TRBJ2-7	.	CASSQGGLSPYEQYF	TGCGCCAGCAGCCAAGGGGGACTCTCTCCCTACGAGCAGTACTTC
many	TRBV28	TRBJ2-5	.	CASSSPGRANQETQYF	TGTGCCAGCAGCTCCCCCGGGCGGGCCAACCAAGAGACCCAGTACTTC
many	TRBV20-1	TRBJ2-7	.	CSAITSGTRYEQYF	TGCAGTGCTATTACTTCCGGGACGCGATACGAGCAGTACTTC
few	TRBV7-9	TRBJ1-1	TRBD1	CASSFRQGTEAFF	TGTGCCAGCAGCTTTCGACAGGGGACTGAAGCTTTCTTT
.	TRBV14	TRBJ2-1	TRBD2	CASSQGLAGPYNEQFF	TGTGCCAGCAGCCAAGGACTAGCGGGACCTTACAATGAGCAGTTCTTC
many	TRBV28	TRBJ2-7	TRBD1	CASSLFRGRGYEQYF	TGTGCCAGCAGTTTATTCAGGGGGCGCGGGTACGAGCAGTACTTC
.	TRBV28	TRBJ1-5	.	CASSSSWDNNQPQHF	TGTGCCAGCAGTTCTTCTTGGGACAACAATCAGCCCCAGCATTTT
.	TRBV29-1	TRBJ2-1	TRBD1	CSTARQGLNEQFF	TGCAGCACCGCCCGACAGGGTTTGAATGAGCAGTTCTTC
few	TRBV24-1	TRBJ2-1	TRBD2	CATSDLSSGRRYEQFF	TGTGCCACCAGTGATTTGTCGAGCGGGAGAAGGTATGAGCAGTTCTTC
.	TRBV4-2	TRBJ2-1	.	CASSQGGLGSYNEQFF	TGTGCCAGCAGCCAAGGGGGGCTCGGCTCCTACAATGAGCAGTTCTTC
.	TRBV29-1	TRBJ2-5	TRBD2	CSVSPTSSQETQYF	TGCAGCGTCTCCCCGACTAGCAGCCAAGAGACCCAGTACTTC
.	TRBV3-1	TRBJ1-5	.	CASSLNRDENQPQHF	TGTGCCAGCAGCCTCAACCGGGACGAAAATCAGCCCCAGCATTTT
few	TRBV28	TRBJ2-1	TRBD1	CASSLFRDRDYNEQFF	TGTGCCAGCAGTTTATTCCGGGACAGGGACTACAATGAGCAGTTCTTC
many	TRBV12-3/TRBV12-4	TRBJ2-3	TRBD1	CASSPWDRGAHTQYF	TGTGCCAGCAGTCCTTGGGACAGGGGGGCACATACGCAGTATTTT
.	TRBV11-2	TRBJ1-1	.	CASSPWTAHHTEAFF	TGTGCCAGCAGCCCTTGGACCGCGCACCACACTGAAGCTTTCTTT
many	TRBV6-2/TRBV6-3	TRBJ2-3	.	CASSYPPTVGTDTQYF	TGTGCCAGCAGTTACCCCCCGACGGTAGGCACAGATACGCAGTATTTT
.	TRBV11-2	TRBJ1-1	TRBD1	CASSSLLRGGTGGSNTEAFF	TGTGCCAGCAGCAGCCTTTTACGTGGAGGGACAGGGGGCTCGAACACTGAAGCTTTCTTT
.	TRBV9	TRBJ2-3	.	CASSPWWGGSTDTQYF	TGTGCCAGCAGCCCTTGGTGGGGCGGTAGCACAGATACGCAGTATTTT